This entry concerns a single T cell receptor (beta chain). Primed by a sample-barcoded 5' primer and a J-beta primer mix, a second PCR proceeded for about 7 to 11 cycles. TCRdb called the 5' RACE reads again in MiXCR, with one record for every CDR3 protein. This sample has about 1,800,000 distinct CDR3 sequences, with 25% to 30% found just once. Germline V lookup: CDR1 MNHEY, CDR2 SVGEGT. V lost 6 bases, J lost 8 bases, and 10 bases lay in between. The CDR3 contains 11 residues. The entry originates in a study of blood T cells in healthy people across ages. The gene calls are TRBV6-2 or TRBV6-3 and TRBJ1-1; D is unclear. This TCR came from a woman aged 25 to 39 in good health. The specimen sequenced was blood. CDR3 sequence: CASSATREAFF. The CDR3 coding sequence is TGTGCCAGCAGCGCGACTAGAGAAGCTTTCTTT.